This TCR beta chain was observed in a study of cytotoxic CD8 clonotypes in ibrutinib-treated CLL. At the level of the study: The group held roughly ten relapsed/refractory and roughly 15 treatment-naive patients, with roughly 17 IGHV unmutated.

CDR1 SGHKS and CDR2 YYEKEE come from the germline V gene (reference sequence). This CDR3 comprises 13 residues. V lost 0 bases to trimming and J lost 2 bases, with 5 bases between them. TCRdb keeps only in-frame clones here, not all; method: immunoSEQ multiplex PCR. The sample has some 200,000 clones, 55% to 85% seen once. Study-wide points: An increase in clonality occurred at ibrutinib response, followed by a return toward baseline at progression. Public clonotypes, found uncommonly, either contracted or stayed stable on treatment.

This clone has a handful of counts. Antigen unknown. The origin of this receptor is a human donor with chronic lymphocytic leukemia. Sample: PBMCs, taken after 24 months of ibrutinib treatment. The chain has TRBV5-5 and TRBJ1-2; D remains ambiguous. CDR3 sequence reads: CASSLAPNYGYTF. Here the CDR3 DNA reads TGTGCCAGCAGCTTGGCCCCCAACTATGGCTACACCTTC. Looking up the rest from reference TRBV5-5 and TRBJ1-2 gives the full variable domain: DAGVTQSPTHLIKTRGQQVTLRCSPISGHKSVSWYQQVLGQGPQFIFQYYEKEERGRGNFPDRFSARQFPNYSSELNVNALLLGDSALYLCASSLAPNYGYTFGSGTRLTVV.